This TCR beta chain was sequenced in a study (dated by TCRdb to the mid-2010s). There are many counts of this clonotype. The antigen it recognizes is unknown. The input lacks base qualities; no much larger clone sits a single base away. Library preparation employed RT-PCR. The reads were generated on an Illumina MiSeq. In-frame beta chains were kept once TCRdb had trimmed the public reads at Q25 with fastp and called clones with MiXCR. Each record represents a unique CDR3 protein, reported with the most common genes and DNA among its rows. The sample includes almost 700,000 distinct CDR3 sequences, with 11% to 15% observed a single time. The ten biggest clones cover 3% to 4.5% of the sample. From cysteine to phenylalanine, the CDR3 is 15 amino acids long. The retained sequence is limited to the CDR3, 45 bases, with the frame set at the first base. Compared with germline, V lacks 4 bases and J lacks 6 bases; bases without a gene match: 6. The germline V gene gives CDR1 as MRHNA and CDR2 as SNTAGT.

The sequenced sample was memory CD4+ T cells from blood. The TCR sequence derives from a female donor in good health, serving as a healthy control. The rearrangement joined TRBV6-4 to TRBJ1-6, and TRBD1 matches 7 of the central bases. CDR3 sequence: CASSASGGRNSPLHF. The nucleotides read TGTGCCAGCAGTGCCTCAGGGGGACGTAATTCACCCCTCCACTTT.